One sample yielded the 2 T cell receptor beta chains listed below, sequenced in a study of blood T cell repertoires in COVID-19 (dated by TCRdb to 2018 to 2021). Libraries came from the immunoSEQ multiplex PCR assay. In TCRdb, the immuneACCESS table is reduced to in-frame sequences with V and J assigned. These tables do not hold every clone; where another copy was compared, an unresolved V gene accounts for under half, and the others remain unexplained. This sample holds around 63,000 clones; 72% were observed only once. The ten largest clones capture around 4.9% of the sample. Sample: peripheral blood. The receptor set was obtained from a woman between 70 and 85 years old with COVID-19, enrolled during active disease.

V usage is TRBV18 and J usage is TRBJ2-2, with 8 positions matching TRBD1. V lost 3 bases and J lost 1; bases outside the gene matches: 10. The CDR3 totals 18 residues. Germline CDR1 KGHSH, CDR2 LQKENI. CDR3 sequence: CASSPSPLGTGNTGELFF. The DNA for the CDR3 is TGTGCCAGCTCACCTTCCCCCCTCGGGACAGGGAACACCGGGGAGCTGTTTTTT.

In its sample, this clone was seen once. V and J are TRBV3-1 (or the pseudogene TRBV3-2) and TRBJ2-7; 8 nucleotides line up with TRBD2. The V segment lost 7 bases and the J segment 1 base; nucleotides outside the gene matches: 6. The CDR3 contains 14 residues. Germline loops: CDR1 LGHDT, CDR2 YNNKEL (reference sequence). CDR3 residues: CASTPGGGSYEQYF. The CDR3 nucleotides are TGTGCCAGCACCCCTGGCGGGGGGTCCTACGAGCAGTACTTC.